This T cell receptor beta chain was sequenced during a study of T cells expressing NK-cell markers. The authors made TCR beta cDNA libraries by 5'RACE template switching. This switching added a universal primer site and UMIs. Following a re-call of the 5' RACE reads, TCRdb has one entry per CDR3 protein and lacks DNA. This table holds 500,000 to 700,000 distinct CDR3 sequences. The source of this sequence is a man aged 18 to 29 in good health. Material: blood T cells: a sorted CD56 or NKG2C T cell subset, CD4+ or CD8+ T cells, or bulk PBMC T cells (not recorded which).

CDR3 residues: CASSPPSGKYNEQFF. V is TRBV7-2 and J is TRBJ2-1; TCRdb designates TRBD2, a call that cannot be tested without DNA. The germline V gene has CDR1 SGHTA and CDR2 FQGNSA. The CDR3 consists of 15 residues.